One sample yielded the 18 T cell receptor beta chains listed below, sequenced in a study of cytomegalovirus exposure and HLA in healthy donors. This PCR relied on a set of 60 Vbeta primers and 13 Jbeta primers. Profiled with immunoSEQ multiplex PCR; TCRdb holds only in-frame clones, not every one. The sample has tens of thousands of clones; 72% are singletons. Sequencing used PBMCs. The source of these receptors is a woman aged 35 to 49 in good health and CMV-seropositive.

The CDR3 DNA reads TGTGCCCAATCACAGGGAGGGGGCTACACCTTC. The encoded protein is CAQSQGGGYTF. This sequence joins TRBV30 and TRBJ1-2; TRBD1 might be the D (6 bases). Deletions cut 8 bases from V and 8 bases from J, with 15 bases between. The CDR3 spans 11 residues. Germline V lookup: CDR1 GTSNPN, CDR2 SVGIG (reference sequence).

The gene calls are TRBV19 and TRBJ1-5, with D possibly matching TRBD1 (5 bases). Germline V gene lookup returns CDR1 LNHDA and CDR2 SQIVND (reference sequence). This CDR3 has 14 amino acids. The V and J ends lost 5 bases and 4 bases respectively, with 12 bases between them. CDR3: CASSPFQGNQPQHF. The CDR3 DNA follows: TGTGCCAGTAGTCCTTTCCAGGGTAATCAGCCCCAGCATTTT.

V usage is TRBV7-2 and J usage is TRBJ1-2; TRBD1 matches 9 bases. The CDR3 is made up of 15 amino acids. V shed 4 bases, J shed 4 bases, and the junction held 7 bases outside the gene matches. The V gene's germline CDR1 is SGHTA and CDR2 FQGNSA. As DNA, the CDR3 is TGTGCCAGCAGCTCCACTACAGGGGGCGCCTATGGCTACACCTTC. Translating it yields CASSSTTGGAYGYTF.

This chain links TRBV27 with TRBJ1-2, with 8 bases lining up with TRBD1. The CDR3 length is 15 residues. V trimming: 5 bases; J trimming: 5 bases; junction bases outside the gene matches: 10. Germline loops: CDR1 MNHEY, CDR2 SMNVEV (reference sequence). The DNA of the CDR3 is TGTGCCAGCAGTCCCCGACAGGGGACTTTATATGGCTACACCTTC. Protein: CASSPRQGTLYGYTF.

The chain carries TRBV6-5 and TRBJ1-5; 8 nucleotides align to TRBD1. The V and J ends lost 4 bases and 3 bases, in that order; junction bases with no gene match: 2. The germline CDR1 and CDR2 sequences are MNHEY and SVGAGI. This CDR3 contains 14 residues. DNA for the CDR3: TGTGCCAGCAGTTTGGACAGGGACAATCAGCCCCAGCATTTT. This codes for CASSLDRDNQPQHF.

This clone was observed at least ten times. The chain recombines TRBV2 with TRBJ1-5; no definite D call. V dropped 4 bases and J dropped 0 bases, with 10 bases sitting between them. Per germline, CDR1 SNHLY and CDR2 FYNNEI. This CDR3 comprises 15 residues. The CDR3: CASSGIGNSNQPQHF. In DNA form, the CDR3 reads TGTGCCAGCAGTGGAATCGGGAATAGCAATCAGCCCCAGCATTTT.

V and J are TRBV12-5 and TRBJ2-2, with 9 bases identical to TRBD1. Unmatched junction bases numbered 4, after V lost 6 bases and J lost 5 bases. This CDR3 spans 14 amino acids. Germline CDR1 reads LGHNT; CDR2 reads FRNRAP. CDR3 sequence: CASGWDRETGELFF. CDR3 nucleotides: TGTGCTAGTGGGTGGGACAGGGAAACCGGGGAGCTGTTTTTT.

The table lists this clone with a few counts. The rearrangement joins TRBV21-1 to TRBJ1-5; the D call of TRBD1 is as the table states it, not checked on the DNA. TRBV21-1 is reported as a pseudogene. CDR3 length: 20 amino acids. The CDR3 nucleotides are TGTGCCAGCAGCACTTGGGACAGGGGGGAAAAAGCTTTGAGCAATCAGCCCCAGCATTTT. Its translation is CASSTWDRGEKALSNQPQHF.

V gene TRBV29-1 combines with J gene TRBJ2-3; 8 nucleotides align to TRBD2. Germline trimming cut 8 bases from V and 4 bases from J; bases unmatched to any gene: 8. The CDR3 is 13 amino acids. CDR1 is SQVTM, CDR2 ANQGSEA, per germline. CDR3 sequence reads: CSFRTSLSDTQYF. The CDR3 nucleotides read TGCAGCTTCCGGACTAGCTTGTCAGATACGCAGTATTTT.

This sequence joins TRBV7-9 and TRBJ1-6; no reliable D call. Germline assignment: CDR1 SEHNR and CDR2 FQNEAQ (reference sequence). Trimming left V 1 base short and J 12 bases short, with 4 bases between. The CDR3 has 11 residues. The CDR3 sequence: CASSLGRPLHF. In DNA, the CDR3 is TGTGCCAGCAGCTTAGGCAGACCCCTCCACTTT.

This sequence joins TRBV18 and TRBJ1-2; D perhaps matches TRBD1 (6 bases). The germline V gene has CDR1 KGHSH and CDR2 LQKENI. The ends were cut back, 3 bases at V and 4 bases at J, with 18 bases in the middle. CDR3 size: 16 residues. The CDR3 nucleotides read TGTGCCAGCTCACCGTCTGGGACACCGCGAGGCTATGGCTACACCTTC. It specifies CASSPSGTPRGYGYTF. Full variable domain (outside the CDR3, taken from reference TRBV18 and TRBJ1-2): NAGVMQNPRHLVRRRGQEARLRCSPMKGHSHVYWYRQLPEEGLKFMVYLQKENIIDESGMPKERFSAEFPKEGPSILRIQQVVRGDSAAYFCASSPSGTPRGYGYTFGSGTRLTVV.

This clone was detected a few times. The chain links TRBV18 to TRBJ1-3; D is undetermined. This CDR3 is 16 amino acids long. Germline CDR1 and CDR2: KGHSH and LQKENI. The ends were cut back, 3 bases at V and 0 bases at J, with 12 bases in the middle. CDR3: CASSPAPVYSGNTIYF. The CDR3 nucleotides read TGTGCCAGCTCACCCGCCCCGGTCTACTCTGGAAACACCATATATTTT.

The chain is built from TRBV5-4 and TRBJ2-7, with 11 nucleotides matching TRBD2. Germline trimming cut 4 bases from V and 2 bases from J; bases unmatched to any gene: 5. Germline assignment: CDR1 SGHNT and CDR2 YYREEE (reference sequence). The CDR3 extends over 15 amino acids. In nucleotides, the CDR3 is TGTGCCAGCAGCCCTAGCGGGGGGCTTCCCTACGAGCAGTACTTC. It encodes CASSPSGGLPYEQYF.

This sequence joins TRBV6-1 and TRBJ2-3; tentatively, D is TRBD2 (6 bases). The CDR3 runs to 15 residues. Trimming took 8 bases from V and 1 from J, leaving 16 bases between them. CDR1 is MNHNS, CDR2 SASEGT, per germline. CDR3 DNA: TGTGCCAGCGGAGGGAGTGAAGCACGCACAGATACGCAGTATTTT. As protein: CASGGSEARTDTQYF.

The chain is built from TRBV7-2 and TRBJ2-3, with D possibly matching TRBD1 (5 bases). The CDR3 is made up of 12 amino acids. V lost 5 bases to trimming and J lost 8 bases, with 11 bases between them. Germline V lookup: CDR1 SGHTA, CDR2 FQGNSA. CDR3 DNA: TGTGCCAGCAGCGTCCCAAGGGGTACGCAGTATTTT. It yields the protein CASSVPRGTQYF.

This clone came up a few times. The chain links TRBV19 to TRBJ1-5; a possible D gene is TRBD1 (5 bases). In germline, CDR1 is LNHDA, CDR2 SQIVND (reference sequence). Between the trimmed V and J ends, which lost 6 bases and 5 bases, there was a span of 20 bases. CDR3 length: 16 residues. CDR3 loop: CASRSTSGGYDQPQHF. CDR3 nucleotides: TGTGCCAGTAGGTCCACTTCGGGGGGTTATGATCAGCCCCAGCATTTT. Full variable domain (remainder filled in from reference TRBV19 and TRBJ1-5): DGGITQSPKYLFRKEGQNVTLSCEQNLNHDAMYWYRQDPGQGLRLIYYSQIVNDFQKGDIAEGYSVSREKKESFPLTVTSAQKNPTAFYLCASRSTSGGYDQPQHFGDGTRLSIL.

Here the CDR3 reads CSVVGKYSYEQYF. Here the CDR3 DNA reads TGCAGCGTTGTGGGCAAGTACTCCTACGAGCAGTACTTC. This chain links TRBV29-1 with TRBJ2-5, with D unclear. The end of the DNA is better explained by TRBJ2-7, so the J call may be wrong. CDR3 length: 13 residues. The germline gives CDR1 SQVTM, CDR2 ANQGSEA.

This clone showed up just once. The rearrangement joins TRBV4-2 to TRBJ1-3; unclear D gene. The CDR3 runs 14 residues. Germline V lookup: CDR1 LGHNA, CDR2 YNFKEQ. Trimming pared 4 bases from V and 4 bases from J, leaving 11 bases between. CDR3 DNA sequence: TGTGCCAGCAGCCTCAACGACGGGGGAAACACCATATATTTT. This encodes CASSLNDGGNTIYF.